Listed here are 9 T cell receptor beta chains from one sample, sequenced in a study of blood T cell repertoires in COVID-19. The table came from immunoSEQ multiplex PCR; TCRdb's copy has only in-frame clones and leaves some out. The profile shows roughly 56,000 clones, 85% of them singletons. The sample comprised peripheral blood. The source is a man aged 70 or older with acute or convalescent COVID-19.

The V call is TRBV5-1, the J call TRBJ1-1, with 7 positions matching TRBD1. Looked up from germline, CDR1 is SGHRS and CDR2 is YFSETQ. Trimming cost V 4 bases and J 3 bases; bases outside gene matches: 6. CDR3 length equals 14 residues. DNA for the CDR3: TGCGCCAGCAGCGCAACAGGGGTGGACACTGAAGCTTTCTTT. Translation: CASSATGVDTEAFF.

Sample share makes this clone medium-sized. The V and J genes are TRBV27 and TRBJ2-7; 7 bases map to TRBD1. In germline, CDR1 is MNHEY, CDR2 SMNVEV (reference sequence). V trimming: 4 bases; J trimming: 5 bases; junction bases outside the gene matches: 8. This CDR3 is 14 amino acids long. The CDR3 DNA sequence: TGTGCCAGCAGTTACCAGACAGGGCACCACGAGCAGTACTTC. This gives the protein CASSYQTGHHEQYF.

This chain uses TRBV5-1 with TRBJ2-7; 11 bases agree with TRBD1. The CDR3 runs 16 residues. The germline V gene encodes CDR1 SGHRS and CDR2 YFSETQ. Trimming took 4 bases from V and 5 from J; bases not matched to a gene: 11. The DNA for the CDR3 is TGCGCCAGCAGCGGGATACCGGGACAGGGGGAAGACGAGCAGTACTTC. Residues: CASSGIPGQGEDEQYF. The complete variable domain, with remaining parts taken from reference TRBV5-1 and TRBJ2-7, reads KAGVTQTPRYLIKTRGQQVTLSCSPISGHRSVSWYQQTPGQGLQFLFEYFSETQRNKGNFPGRFSGRQFSNSRSEMNVSTLELGDSALYLCASSGIPGQGEDEQYFGPGTRLTVT.

J is TRBJ2-7 and V is TRBV5-1; 8 bases align to TRBD2. CDR1 and CDR2 from the germline V gene are SGHRS and YFSETQ. This CDR3 has 14 amino acids. The ends lost 2 bases at V and 4 bases at J; junction bases unmatched: 5. This CDR3 is CASSLVSGEYEQYF. Written as DNA, the CDR3 is TGCGCCAGCAGCTTAGTTAGCGGGGAATACGAGCAGTACTTC.

This chain connects TRBV19 to TRBJ1-5; TRBD1 aligns across 9 bases. Germline V gives CDR1 LNHDA, CDR2 SQIVND (reference sequence). V trimming: 7 bases; J trimming: 6 bases; junction bases outside the gene matches: 10. The CDR3 consists of 15 residues. The CDR3 here is CASKPGQGSVQPQHF. The CDR3 nucleotides are TGTGCCAGTAAGCCGGGACAGGGTTCGGTTCAGCCCCAGCATTTT.

V usage is TRBV5-8 and J usage is TRBJ1-2, with 11 bases lining up with TRBD1. The junction had 2 bases not matched to a gene; V was cut back by 3 bases and J by 4 bases. The CDR3 has 14 amino acids. Germline assignment: CDR1 SGHTS and CDR2 YDEGEE. CDR3 nucleotide sequence: TGTGCCAGCAGCTGGGACAGGGGGAGCTATGGCTACACCTTC. Translated: CASSWDRGSYGYTF. Full variable domain (rest looked up from reference TRBV5-8 and TRBJ1-2): EAGVTQSPTHLIKTRGQQATLRCSPISGHTSVYWYQQALGLGLQFLLWYDEGEERNRGNFPPRFSGRQFPNYSSELNVNALELEDSALYLCASSWDRGSYGYTFGSGTRLTVV.

The CDR3 DNA reads as TGTGCCAGCAGCGTCTCGACAGGGGGGCCCTATGGCTACACCTTC. Protein sequence: CASSVSTGGPYGYTF. The rearrangement joins TRBV7-2 to TRBJ1-2, with TRBD1 identical over 9 bases. J gave up 4 bases and V 5 bases, and 8 bases lay outside the gene matches. Germline CDR1 SGHTA, CDR2 FQGNSA. The CDR3 has 15 amino acids.

This CDR3 is CASSQVWGGTTDTQYF. For the CDR3, the DNA is TGTGCCAGCAGCCAAGTCTGGGGGGGTACGACAGATACGCAGTATTTT. The rearrangement joins TRBV4-2 to TRBJ2-3; 7 nucleotides align to TRBD2. The junction had 7 bases not matched to a gene; V was cut back by 1 base and J by 3 bases. CDR1 LGHNA and CDR2 YNFKEQ come from the germline V gene. The CDR3 contains 16 residues.

This rearrangement joins TRBV6-5 to TRBJ2-7; TRBD1 matches 10 bases. Trimming removed 10 bases from V and 3 bases from J; junction bases left unmatched: 6. Germline V lookup: CDR1 MNHEY, CDR2 SVGAGI. This CDR3 region has 13 residues. CDR3 DNA: TGTGCCACCCGTAGGACAGGGGGCTACGAGCAGTACTTC. It specifies CATRRTGGYEQYF.